The 16 T cell receptor beta chains reported below all come from one sample, sequenced in a study of blood T cell repertoires in COVID-19. Measured with immunoSEQ multiplex PCR; TCRdb has only the in-frame clones, and not every one. The sample yields some 360,000 clones, approximately 90% seen once. The sample consisted of peripheral blood. Receptors originate from a woman between 55 and 75 years old with COVID-19, enrolled during active disease.

This chain links TRBV7-9 with TRBJ2-1; a possible D gene is TRBD1 (5 bases). Germline V gives CDR1 SEHNR, CDR2 FQNEAQ (reference sequence). This CDR3 region has 15 residues. V dropped 4 bases and J dropped 4 bases, with 14 bases sitting between them. CDR3 DNA: TGTGCCAGCAGCTCCGCCGGACATTCTTACAATGAGCAGTTCTTC. This sequence encodes CASSSAGHSYNEQFF. Combining the CDR3 with reference TRBV7-9 and TRBJ2-1 gives the whole variable domain DTGVSQNPRHKITKRGQNVTFRCDPISEHNRLYWYRQTLGQGPEFLTYFQNEAQLEKSRLLSDRFSAERPKGSFSTLEIQRTEQGDSAMYLCASSSAGHSYNEQFFGPGTRLTVL.

The chain joins TRBV5-1 to TRBJ2-3, with 9 bases aligning to TRBD2. The germline V gene has CDR1 SGHRS and CDR2 YFSETQ. The CDR3 runs 15 residues. The V gene end was trimmed by 2 bases and the J gene end by 3 bases; junction bases not matched to a gene: 4. The CDR3 here is CASSLLAGVTDTQYF. In DNA form, the CDR3 reads TGCGCCAGCAGCTTATTAGCGGGGGTTACAGATACGCAGTATTTT.

CDR3 residues: CASSLDRNSPLHF. The CDR3 DNA follows: TGTGCCAGCAGCCTCGACAGAAATTCACCCCTCCACTTT. The chain has TRBV7-3 and TRBJ1-6, with D tentatively TRBD1 (5 bases). V gave up 5 bases and J gave up 7 bases, with 9 bases separating them. Germline assignment: CDR1 SGHTA and CDR2 FQGTGA. The CDR3 totals 13 residues.

This clone showed up just a few times. The V gene is TRBV4-2, the J gene TRBJ1-6; weak D call: TRBD1 (5 bases). CDR1 LGHNA and CDR2 YNFKEQ come from the germline V gene. This CDR3 contains 17 residues. Trimming left V 1 base short and J 6 bases short, with 16 bases between. As DNA, the CDR3 is TGTGCCAGCAGCCAAGTAGGGACTGGGGTGGGTAATTCACCCCTCCACTTT. It specifies CASSQVGTGVGNSPLHF.

The rearrangement links TRBV9 to TRBJ2-7; D uncertain. This CDR3 spans 14 amino acids. Trimming left V 4 bases short and J 1 base short, with 12 bases between. Germline assignment: CDR1 SGDLS and CDR2 YYNGEE. The CDR3 DNA sequence: TGTGCCAGCAGCCCCGACACCCTGTCCTACGAGCAGTACTTC. This codes for CASSPDTLSYEQYF.

In this sample, this clone turned up once. This rearrangement joins TRBV28 to TRBJ2-5; the match to TRBD2 covers 10 bases. The length of the CDR3 is 14 residues. The V gene's germline CDR1 is MDHEN and CDR2 SYDVKM. The junction had 2 bases not matched to a gene; V was cut back by 5 bases and J by 2 bases. CDR3 amino acids: CASSKLAGQETQYF. For the CDR3, the DNA is TGTGCCAGCAGTAAACTAGCGGGGCAAGAGACCCAGTACTTC.

The chain has TRBV7-9 and TRBJ2-7; possible D gene TRBD2, 6 bases. The CDR3 length is 16 residues. V dropped 5 bases and J dropped 7 bases, with 24 bases sitting between them. Germline loops: CDR1 SEHNR, CDR2 FQNEAQ (reference sequence). The CDR3 DNA reads as TGTGCCAGCAGCACGTCAGGGTCGGGCGGGGCGCGGGAGCAGTACTTC. Protein product: CASSTSGSGGAREQYF.

This rearrangement joins TRBV21-1 to TRBJ2-2; the D segment call TRBD1 is taken from the table without a DNA check. TRBV21-1 is noted as a pseudogene. CDR3 length: 16 residues. CDR3 sequence (DNA): TGTGCCAGCACCCGCAGGGGGCACAAGGACACCGGGGAGCTGTTTTTT. The encoded protein is CASTRRGHKDTGELFF.

V usage is TRBV10-3 and J usage is TRBJ1-1; TRBD1 aligns across 8 bases. Germline CDR1 and CDR2: ENHRY and SYGVKD. The CDR3 is 15 amino acids. V was pared by 11 bases and J by 10 bases, with 21 bases of the junction left unmatched. CDR3 nucleotide sequence: TGTGCCTCTAAAAAAGAACAGGGGGTTCGGGTTGGAGCTTTCTTT. This codes for CASKKEQGVRVGAFF.

This chain uses TRBV9 with TRBJ1-2; tentatively, D is TRBD1 (6 bases). Trimming removed 2 bases from V and 5 bases from J, with 16 bases in between. This CDR3 has 15 amino acids. Germline V lookup: CDR1 SGDLS, CDR2 YYNGEE. The CDR3 nucleotides are TGTGCCAGCAGCGTGGGGAGGGGGATTGGGTATGGCTACACCTTC. As protein: CASSVGRGIGYGYTF. The whole variable domain, remainder taken from reference TRBV9 and TRBJ1-2, is DSGVTQTPKHLITATGQRVTLRCSPRSGDLSVYWYQQSLDQGLQFLIQYYNGEERAKGNILERFSAQQFPDLHSELNLSSLELGDSALYFCASSVGRGIGYGYTFGSGTRLTVV.

This clone has only a few counts. The chain employs TRBV19 and TRBJ1-6, with D tentatively TRBD1 (5 bases). Germline values: CDR1 LNHDA, CDR2 SQIVND (reference sequence). The CDR3 has 14 residues. V shed 3 bases and J shed 7 bases, with 10 bases lying between them. DNA for the CDR3: TGTGCCAGTAGTATTCAGGCAGGGAATTCACCCCTCCACTTT. It encodes CASSIQAGNSPLHF.

J is TRBJ2-1 and V is TRBV5-6; D unresolved. V lost 3 bases to trimming and J lost 0 bases, with 7 bases between them. Per germline, CDR1 SGHDT and CDR2 YYEEEE. The CDR3 contains 14 residues. In DNA, the CDR3 is TGTGCCAGCAGCTCCAGAGGCTCCTACAATGAGCAGTTCTTC. Amino acid sequence: CASSSRGSYNEQFF.

Turning to this clone: This may arise from a read error, as a much more abundant clone is one base away. The chain employs TRBV5-6 and TRBJ1-5, with no clear D. CDR3 size: 13 residues. The V end lost 1 base, the J end lost 4 bases, and 6 bases lay between the germline ends. Germline V lookup: CDR1 SGHDT, CDR2 YYEEEE. CDR3 sequence (DNA): TGTGCCAGCAGCTTGAGAGGGAATCAGCCCCAGCATTTT. It is translated as CASSLRGNQPQHF.

The rearrangement uses TRBV28 and TRBJ1-1; D possibly corresponds to TRBD1 (5 bases). Germline V CDR1 and CDR2: MDHEN, SYDVKM. This CDR3 region has 15 residues. Trimming stripped 6 bases from V and 5 bases from J, with 19 bases between. The CDR3 nucleotides read TGTGCCAGCAGCACAGAAGACAGCTCTGGGACTGAAGCTTTCTTT. Its translation is CASSTEDSSGTEAFF.

This clone was detected once. This chain uses TRBV6-5 with TRBJ1-2, with D perhaps TRBD1 (5 bases). Trimming stripped 6 bases from V and 7 bases from J, with 12 bases between. CDR1 MNHEY and CDR2 SVGAGI come from the germline V gene. The CDR3 totals 12 residues. CDR3 loop: CASSPTGVGYTF. The DNA of the CDR3 is TGTGCCAGCAGCCCGACGGGGGTTGGCTACACCTTC.

This CDR3 reads CASRKDTTDTQYF. CDR3 nucleotide sequence: TGTGCCAGCAGAAAGGACACCACAGATACGCAGTATTTT. The chain couples TRBV6-5 to TRBJ2-3; D possibly corresponds to TRBD1 (5 bases). Germline loops: CDR1 MNHEY, CDR2 SVGAGI. The CDR3 length is 13 residues. V lost 6 bases, J lost 2 bases, and 9 bases lay in between.